This TCR beta chain appears in the sequencing data of a study of blood T cell repertoires in COVID-19. Study context: The United States, Italy and Spain provided the acute and convalescent COVID-19 samples. Nucleic acid was either cDNA or gDNA, and it came from T cells, B-cell-depleted T cells, or PBMCs.

Per the germline V gene, CDR1 is LGHDT and CDR2 is YNNKEL (reference sequence). This CDR3 is 17 amino acids long. V dropped 0 bases and J dropped 9; count of bases not matched to a gene: 13. Study processing details: It was from reference gene primer amplification that nucleated cell counts were estimated. Here immunoSEQ multiplex PCR was the method, and the copy in TCRdb shows in-frame clones only, minus some. The V and J calls and clone size are taken from that table; D and trimming were inferred from the DNA. The sample yields about 30,000 clones, 90% to 95% seen once. This TCR was recovered from a man aged 55-75 years with active or convalescent COVID-19. Sequences were obtained from peripheral blood. The rearrangement links TRBV3-1 (or the pseudogene TRBV3-2) to TRBJ2-3; TRBD2 agrees at 9 bases. The CDR3 region has the DNA TGTGCCAGCAGCCAAGATTGGGCGGGTAGCGGGGGAATGACGCAGTATTTT. It codes for CASSQDWAGSGGMTQYF.